These 25 T cell receptor beta chains were all obtained from the same sample, sequenced in a study of siplizumab effects on memory and regulatory T cells. Data came from immunoSEQ multiplex PCR; TCRdb stores just in-frame clones and leaves some out. Among approximately 60,000 clones, 90% to 97% were seen once, and the ten largest hold around 0.086%. The sample was naive CD8+ T cells sorted from blood. The receptor set was obtained from a human donor in good health.

The J gene is TRBJ2-7, the V gene TRBV6-5; 9 nucleotides match TRBD1. Germline V gene sequence: CDR1 MNHEY, CDR2 SVGAGI. The CDR3 consists of 14 residues. Trimming took 7 bases from V and 6 from J; bases not matched to a gene: 10. CDR3 protein: CASKIQGAFSEQYF. As DNA, the CDR3 is TGTGCCAGCAAAATACAGGGGGCGTTCTCCGAGCAGTACTTC.

V gene TRBV28 combines with J gene TRBJ2-3, with 12 bases that match TRBD2. The germline gives CDR1 MDHEN, CDR2 SYDVKM. J was trimmed by 6 bases and V by 6 bases; bases with no gene match: 4. The CDR3 sequence is 14 residues long. The DNA for the CDR3 is TGTGCCAGCAGGACTAGCGGGGGATGGGATACGCAGTATTTT. Translated, it gives CASRTSGGWDTQYF.

This chain joins TRBV27 and TRBJ2-6, with a possible D match to TRBD1 (5 bases). Germline lookup yields CDR1 MNHEY and CDR2 SMNVEV (reference sequence). Trimming stripped 0 bases from V and 2 bases from J, with 11 bases between. The CDR3 covers 17 residues. CDR3 nucleotide sequence: TGTGCCAGCAGTTTATCGGCTCAGGGAACTGGGGCCAACGTCCTGACTTTC. It encodes CASSLSAQGTGANVLTF.

The chain has TRBV9 and TRBJ2-1; D gene unclear. Germline assignment: CDR1 SGDLS and CDR2 YYNGEE. The CDR3 loop spans 16 amino acids. V dropped 4 bases and J dropped 2 bases, with 16 bases sitting between them. CDR3 bases: TGTGCCAGCAGCCCCAAGGTGGGGATCACCTACAATGAGCAGTTCTTC. Translation: CASSPKVGITYNEQFF.

V is TRBV6-5 and J is TRBJ1-1; no firm D call. The germline V gene has CDR1 MNHEY and CDR2 SVGAGI. This CDR3 spans 15 amino acids. V was pared by 2 bases and J by 0 bases, with 10 bases between. This chain's CDR3 is CASSYNAGMNTEAFF. CDR3 in DNA: TGTGCCAGCAGTTACAATGCCGGAATGAACACTGAAGCTTTCTTT.

The V gene is TRBV6-5, the J gene TRBJ2-1, with TRBD2 matching over 13 bases. The CDR3 is made up of 15 amino acids. CDR1 and CDR2 from the germline V gene are MNHEY and SVGAGI. The junction had 2 bases not matched to a gene; V was cut back by 2 bases and J by 7 bases. The CDR3 region has the DNA TGTGCCAGCAGTTACATGGGACTAGCGGGGAATGAGCAGTTCTTC. This sequence encodes CASSYMGLAGNEQFF.

The chain carries TRBV7-9 and TRBJ1-2; 7 nucleotides match TRBD1. The CDR3 length is 13 residues. The junction had 6 bases not matched to a gene; V was cut back by 5 bases and J by 6 bases. The germline gives CDR1 SEHNR, CDR2 FQNEAQ (reference sequence). The CDR3, as DNA: TGTGCCAGCAGCCCTCTAGGGGGCAATGGCTACACCTTC. Amino acids: CASSPLGGNGYTF.

The chain links TRBV5-6 to TRBJ1-5; D possibly corresponds to TRBD1 (5 bases). The V gene's germline CDR1 is SGHDT and CDR2 YYEEEE. The CDR3 contains 16 residues. V lost 0 bases, J lost 9 bases, and 19 bases lay in between. The CDR3 nucleotides are TGTGCCAGCAGCTTGGCGGAGGCGGGACGCCTGGGGCCCCAGCATTTT. Translated, it gives CASSLAEAGRLGPQHF. The full variable domain, with the rest looked up from reference TRBV5-6 and TRBJ1-5, is DAGVTQSPTHLIKTRGQQVTLRCSPKSGHDTVSWYQQALGQGPQFIFQYYEEEERQRGNFPDRFSGHQFPNYSSELNVNALLLGDSALYLCASSLAEAGRLGPQHFGDGTRLSIL.

The chain is built from TRBV5-1 and TRBJ2-7; 7 bases fit TRBD2. The V and J ends lost 0 bases and 1 base, in that order; junction bases with no gene match: 4. Germline V lookup: CDR1 SGHRS, CDR2 YFSETQ. The CDR3 extends over 15 amino acids. CDR3 amino acids: CASSLEPSGSYEQYF. In nucleotides, the CDR3 is TGCGCCAGCAGCTTGGAGCCTAGCGGTTCCTACGAGCAGTACTTC. The entire variable domain, with the rest obtained from reference TRBV5-1 and TRBJ2-7, is as follows: KAGVTQTPRYLIKTRGQQVTLSCSPISGHRSVSWYQQTPGQGLQFLFEYFSETQRNKGNFPGRFSGRQFSNSRSEMNVSTLELGDSALYLCASSLEPSGSYEQYFGPGTRLTVT.

The chain recombines TRBV6-6 with TRBJ1-1, with D perhaps matching TRBD1 (5 bases). CDR1 MNHNY and CDR2 SVGAGI come from the germline V gene (reference sequence). With 6 bases removed from V and 1 base from J, the gap between germline ends came to 12 bases. The CDR3 runs 14 residues. In DNA, the CDR3 is TGTGCCAGCAGCCCGGGTGGGGGGAACACTGAAGCTTTCTTT. The encoded protein is CASSPGGGNTEAFF.

CDR3 nucleotides: TGTGCCAGCAGTCCCGGGACAGGGAATGCGGATACGCAGTATTTT. Protein: CASSPGTGNADTQYF. The chain couples TRBV11-3 to TRBJ2-3, with 9 bases lining up with TRBD1. Germline V gives CDR1 SGHNT, CDR2 YENEEA. V gave up 6 bases and J gave up 6 bases; unmatched junction bases: 10. The CDR3 sequence is 15 residues long.

The V gene is TRBV7-9, the J gene TRBJ1-6, with D uncertain. Germline values: CDR1 SEHNR, CDR2 FQNEAQ (reference sequence). This CDR3 spans 14 amino acids. The V and J ends lost 0 bases and 14 bases respectively, with 14 bases between them. CDR3 residues: CASSLAGSPSTLHF. The CDR3 DNA is TGTGCCAGCAGCTTAGCGGGCAGCCCGTCAACCCTCCACTTT.

This clone was found once. V is TRBV7-6 and J is TRBJ1-2, with D maybe TRBD1 (6 bases). The length of the CDR3 is 14 residues. V lost 2 bases to trimming and J lost 3 bases, with 10 bases between them. CDR1 SGHVS and CDR2 FNYEAQ come from the germline V gene. The CDR3 DNA follows: TGTGCCAGCAGCTTATTGGCAGGGGACTATGGCTACACCTTC. This sequence encodes CASSLLAGDYGYTF.

V gene TRBV9 combines with J gene TRBJ2-7; unclear D gene. CDR3 length: 14 residues. Trimming removed 4 bases from V and 0 bases from J, with 11 bases in between. The V gene's germline CDR1 is SGDLS and CDR2 YYNGEE. The CDR3 protein is CASSLGGSSYEQYF. In DNA form, the CDR3 reads TGTGCCAGCAGCCTCGGTGGCAGCTCCTACGAGCAGTACTTC. The complete variable domain, with remaining parts taken from reference TRBV9 and TRBJ2-7, reads DSGVTQTPKHLITATGQRVTLRCSPRSGDLSVYWYQQSLDQGLQFLIQYYNGEERAKGNILERFSAQQFPDLHSELNLSSLELGDSALYFCASSLGGSSYEQYFGPGTRLTVT.

The CDR3 DNA reads as TGTGCCAGCAGCTCACATCCCTGGGTGAACACTGAAGCTTTCTTT. This sequence encodes CASSSHPWVNTEAFF. This chain joins TRBV5-4 and TRBJ1-1; no clear D. CDR1 is SGHNT and CDR2 is YYREEE in the germline V gene (reference sequence). V lost 3 bases, J lost 0 bases, and 12 bases lay in between. This CDR3 has 15 amino acids.

The gene calls are TRBV6-5 and TRBJ2-2; perhaps D is TRBD1 or TRBD2 (5 bases each). The CDR3 length is 13 residues. Trimming took off 5 bases at V and 6 bases at J, with 10 bases between the two ends. CDR1 and CDR2 from the germline V gene are MNHEY and SVGAGI. DNA for the CDR3: TGTGCCAGCAGTGACGGGGCCTCCGGGGAGCTGTTTTTT. Encoded protein: CASSDGASGELFF.

The chain recombines TRBV30 with TRBJ2-7; no clear D. This CDR3 has 13 residues. Per the germline V gene, CDR1 is GTSNPN and CDR2 is SVGIG (reference sequence). V lost 0 bases and J lost 1, with 7 bases in between. The CDR3 here is CAWSVSGSYEQYF. The CDR3 DNA sequence: TGTGCCTGGAGTGTATCTGGATCCTACGAGCAGTACTTC.

The V gene is TRBV19, the J gene TRBJ2-1; D possibly corresponds to TRBD2 (6 bases). The V gene's germline CDR1 is LNHDA and CDR2 SQIVND (reference sequence). V was cut by 7 bases and J by 5 bases, with 15 bases left in between. The CDR3 has 14 residues. The CDR3 coding sequence is TGTGCCAGTACCCAGGGAGGCGGCGACAATGAGCAGTTCTTC. Its protein product is CASTQGGGDNEQFF.

The chain has TRBV4-1 and TRBJ1-6, with no clear D. Trimming stripped 1 base from V and 10 bases from J, with 14 bases between. Germline V gene data show CDR1 as MGHRA and CDR2 as YSYEKL. The CDR3 contains 15 residues. CDR3 in amino acids: CASSQGTGMGSPLHF. The CDR3, as DNA: TGCGCCAGCAGCCAAGGTACGGGTATGGGCTCACCCCTCCACTTT.

This chain joins TRBV10-2 and TRBJ1-1; D unclear. From germline, CDR1 is WSHSY and CDR2 SAAADI. This CDR3 has 13 amino acids. V was trimmed by 3 bases and J by 1 base, leaving 6 bases between them. CDR3: CASSDQENTEAFF. CDR3 bases: TGCGCCAGCAGTGATCAGGAGAACACTGAAGCTTTCTTT.

The genes are TRBV7-9 and TRBJ1-1; D unresolved. The V and J ends lost 4 bases and 0 bases respectively, with 12 bases between them. The CDR3 has 15 amino acids. Germline V gives CDR1 SEHNR, CDR2 FQNEAQ (reference sequence). The DNA of the CDR3 is TGTGCCAGCAGCTATGCTCGAGGTATGAACACTGAAGCTTTCTTT. Translating gives CASSYARGMNTEAFF.

J is TRBJ2-2 and V is TRBV7-9; D is perhaps TRBD1 (5 bases). Per germline, CDR1 SEHNR and CDR2 FQNEAQ (reference sequence). The CDR3 consists of 13 residues. V was pared by 5 bases and J by 3 bases, with 7 bases between. CDR3 amino acids: CASSIQDTGELFF. As DNA, the CDR3 is TGTGCCAGCAGCATACAGGACACCGGGGAGCTGTTTTTT.

The CDR3 nucleotides are TGTGCCAGCAGTGAAGGCCCCGCTTACGGCTACACCTTC. Its protein is CASSEGPAYGYTF. V usage is TRBV6-1 and J usage is TRBJ1-2; D call uncertain. Germline values: CDR1 MNHNS, CDR2 SASEGT. The ends were cut back, 1 base at V and 8 bases at J, with 11 bases in the middle. The CDR3 has 13 residues.

The chain employs TRBV9 and TRBJ1-2; D remains unclear. Looked up from germline, CDR1 is SGDLS and CDR2 is YYNGEE. This CDR3 comprises 12 residues. Trimming pared 3 bases from V and 6 bases from J, leaving 9 bases between. The CDR3 spells CASSAQSHGYTF. The CDR3 bases are TGTGCCAGCAGCGCGCAGAGCCATGGCTACACCTTC.

The rearrangement links TRBV7-9 to TRBJ1-6; 7 nucleotides line up with TRBD1. Trimming at V came to 2 bases and at J to 9 bases, leaving 4 bases not matched to a gene. CDR1 is SEHNR, CDR2 FQNEAQ, per germline (reference sequence). This CDR3 has 14 amino acids. The CDR3 DNA sequence: TGTGCCAGCAGCTTAAGGGGGCTAGGTTCACCCCTCCACTTT. It is translated as CASSLRGLGSPLHF.